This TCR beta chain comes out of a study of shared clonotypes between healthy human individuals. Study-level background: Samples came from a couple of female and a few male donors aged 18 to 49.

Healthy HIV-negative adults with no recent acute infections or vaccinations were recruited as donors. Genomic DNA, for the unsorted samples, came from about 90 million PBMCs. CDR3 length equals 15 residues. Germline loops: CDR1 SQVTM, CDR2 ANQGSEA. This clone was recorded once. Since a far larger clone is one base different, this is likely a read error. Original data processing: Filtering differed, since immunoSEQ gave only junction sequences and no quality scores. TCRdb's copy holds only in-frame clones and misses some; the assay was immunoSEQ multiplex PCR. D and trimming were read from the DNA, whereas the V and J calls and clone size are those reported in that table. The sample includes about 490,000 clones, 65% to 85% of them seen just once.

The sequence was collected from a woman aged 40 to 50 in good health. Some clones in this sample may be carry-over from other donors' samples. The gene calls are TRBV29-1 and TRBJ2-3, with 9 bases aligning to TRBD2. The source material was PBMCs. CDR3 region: CSVGLAGEITDTRYF. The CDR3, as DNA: TGCAGCGTTGGTTTAGCGGGAGAGATCACAGATACGCGGTATTTT.